This T cell receptor (beta chain) appears in the sequencing data of a study of OX40 agonist ivuxolimab in advanced cancers. The overall study: From about 23 to 85 years was the age range, with a mean of about 54 years, and around 84% were male.

A note on this clone: As yet, its antigen is unknown.

TCRdb's copy holds only in-frame clones and misses some; the assay was immunoSEQ multiplex PCR. The sample has about 120,000 clones, 80% to 95% seen once. In germline, CDR1 is LNHNV, CDR2 YYDKDF (reference sequence). Trimming at V came to 0 bases and at J to 8 bases, leaving 15 bases not matched to a gene. CDR3 size: 17 residues. General study findings and limits: Expanded clones were, on average, more numerous in CD8+ T cells than in CD4+.

V usage is TRBV15 and J usage is TRBJ2-5; 7 positions agree with TRBD2. The sample consisted of CD4+ or CD8+ T cells sorted from blood, taken in a trial of the OX40 agonist ivuxolimab. The sequence derives from an adult with an advanced solid tumor such as melanoma, head and neck, liver or kidney cancer. In nucleotides, the CDR3 is TGTGCCACCAGCAGAGATGTCCCTAGCGGCACCCTATCAACCCAGTACTTC. Translating gives CATSRDVPSGTLSTQYF.